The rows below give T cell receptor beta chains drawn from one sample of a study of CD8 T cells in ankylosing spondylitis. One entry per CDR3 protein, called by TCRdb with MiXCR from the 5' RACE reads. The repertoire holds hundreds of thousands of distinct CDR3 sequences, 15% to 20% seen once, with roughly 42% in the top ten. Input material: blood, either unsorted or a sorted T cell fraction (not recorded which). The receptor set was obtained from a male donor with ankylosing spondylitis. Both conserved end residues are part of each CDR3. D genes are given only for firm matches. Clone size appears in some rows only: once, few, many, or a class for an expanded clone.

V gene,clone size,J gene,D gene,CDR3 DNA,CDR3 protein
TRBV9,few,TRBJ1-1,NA,TGTGCCAGCAGCGTAGACTCGAGGGTATCTGAAGCTTTCTTT,CASSVDSRVSEAFF
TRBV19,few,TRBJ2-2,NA,TGTGCCACCTTTAGCGGATCCGGGGAGCTGTTTTTT,CATFSGSGELFF
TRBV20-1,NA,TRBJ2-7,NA,TGCAGTGCCCTCAGCCGGTCGGGGGCCTACGAGCAGTACTTC,CSALSRSGAYEQYF
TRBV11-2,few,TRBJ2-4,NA,TGTGCCAGCAGCTCGGCGTCGTTTGGGGTTCAGTACTTC,CASSSASFGVQYF
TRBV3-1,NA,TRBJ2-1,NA,TGTGCCAGCAGCACAGGGGGGCTAGCGGGGATCTACAATGAGCAGTTCTTC,CASSTGGLAGIYNEQFF
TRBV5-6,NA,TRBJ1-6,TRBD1,TGTGCCAGCAGCTATGGACAGGGAACCACGGCACCCCTCCACTTT,CASSYGQGTTAPLHF
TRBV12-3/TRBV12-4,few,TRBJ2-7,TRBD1,TGTGCCAGCGGGGACCACGGGACAGTCGAGCAGTACTTC,CASGDHGTVEQYF
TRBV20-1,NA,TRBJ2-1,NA,TGCAGTGCTAGAGAGGGGGAATTCTTC,CSAREGEFF
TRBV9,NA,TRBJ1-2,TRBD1,TGTGCCAGCAGCGCCTCCGCGGACAGGGAACCTACTAACTATGGCTACACCTTC,CASSASADREPTNYGYTF
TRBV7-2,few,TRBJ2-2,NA,TGTGCCAGCAGCCTACCTCCGGAAACGAACACCGGGGAGCTGTTTTTT,CASSLPPETNTGELFF
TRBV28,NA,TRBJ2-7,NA,TGTGCCAGCAGTTTTCTGTCACGGAACCACGAGCAGTACTTC,CASSFLSRNHEQYF
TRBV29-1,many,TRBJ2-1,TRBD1,TGCAGCGTTTACCTCCGGGACAGTAACAATGAGCAGTTCTTC,CSVYLRDSNNEQFF
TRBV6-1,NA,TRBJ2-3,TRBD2,TGTGCCAGCAGTGGAGCGGGGGCGCACACAGATACGCAGTATTTT,CASSGAGAHTDTQYF
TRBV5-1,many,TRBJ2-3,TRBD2,TGCGCCAGCAGCCCTGCTAGCGGATCTAGCACAGATACGCAGTATTTT,CASSPASGSSTDTQYF
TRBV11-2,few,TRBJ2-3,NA,TGTGCCAGCAGCCCTTACCCCGCGGGACAAAGAGATACGCAGTATTTT,CASSPYPAGQRDTQYF
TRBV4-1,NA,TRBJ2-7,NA,TGCGCCAGCAGCCCCGGGGCAGGCTACGAGCAGTACTTC,CASSPGAGYEQYF
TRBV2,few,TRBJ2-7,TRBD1,TGTGCCAGCAGTGAAGCGCTAGGGGGCTTGGAGTACTTC,CASSEALGGLEYF
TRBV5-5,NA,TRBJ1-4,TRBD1,TGTGCCAGCACCCCGGACAGGGATTGGACTAATGAAAAACTGTTTTTT,CASTPDRDWTNEKLFF
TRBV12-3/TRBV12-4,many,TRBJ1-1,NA,TGTGCCAGCAGTCCGTGGATGGGGAACACTGAAGCTTTCTTT,CASSPWMGNTEAFF
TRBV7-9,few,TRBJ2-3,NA,TGTGCCAGCAGCTTATACGGGGGTATCGCAGATACGCAGTATTTT,CASSLYGGIADTQYF